The 8 T cell receptor beta chains given below trace back to one sample, sequenced in a study of blood T cell repertoires in COVID-19. Only in-frame clones appear in the TCRdb table, and some are missing; sequencing was by immunoSEQ multiplex PCR. There are approximately 15,000 clones in the sample; roughly nine tenths occur only once, and around a sixth lies in the top ten. The specimen sequenced was peripheral blood. The receptors derive from a human donor with active COVID-19. The donor label of this sample is uncertain.

The gene calls are TRBV7-2 and TRBJ2-3; a weak D match, TRBD1 (6 bases). Trimming cost V 5 bases and J 5 bases, with 17 bases left between them. The CDR3 extends over 15 amino acids. Germline V gives CDR1 SGHTA, CDR2 FQGNSA. CDR3 DNA: TGTGCCAGCAGCCCCGCGGCATTCAGGGGAGATACGCAGTATTTT. This encodes CASSPAAFRGDTQYF. The variable domain in full, with the rest retrieved from reference TRBV7-2 and TRBJ2-3, is GAGVSQSPSNKVTEKGKDVELRCDPISGHTALYWYRQSLGQGLEFLIYFQGNSAPDKSGLPSDRFSAERTGGSVSTLTIQRTQQEDSAVYLCASSPAAFRGDTQYFGPGTRLTVL.

The V gene is TRBV4-1, the J gene TRBJ2-1; D not resolved. The CDR3 runs 15 residues. V was clipped by 1 base and J by 0 bases, with 7 bases between them. CDR1 MGHRA and CDR2 YSYEKL come from the germline V gene. CDR3 residues: CASSQAQSSYNEQFF. The CDR3 DNA follows: TGCGCCAGCAGCCAAGCACAGTCCTCCTACAATGAGCAGTTCTTC.

The chain links TRBV30 to TRBJ1-1; the D gene is possibly TRBD1 (6 bases). CDR1 GTSNPN and CDR2 SVGIG come from the germline V gene (reference sequence). With 4 bases removed from V and 11 bases from J, the gap between germline ends came to 14 bases. The length of the CDR3 is 11 residues. CDR3 nucleotides: TGTGCCTGGACAAACAGGGTAAGGGCTTTCTTT. Translation gives CAWTNRVRAFF.

The chain is built from TRBV10-3 and TRBJ2-3; TRBD2 matches at 9 bases. Germline V gene data show CDR1 as ENHRY and CDR2 as SYGVKD. The CDR3 has 14 amino acids. V gave up 10 bases and J gave up 6 bases; unmatched junction bases: 11. Here the CDR3 DNA reads TGTGCCAGTTCCTCTCAGCGGGGGGAGGATACGCAGTATTTT. This sequence encodes CASSSQRGEDTQYF.

This sequence joins TRBV9 and TRBJ2-5, with D possibly TRBD1 on 5 matching bases. Trimming left V 5 bases short and J 1 base short, with 15 bases between. Germline CDR1 reads SGDLS; CDR2 reads YYNGEE. CDR3 length equals 15 residues. For the CDR3, the DNA is TGTGCCAGCAGTTACCTTGGCAGGGCCCAAGAGACCCAGTACTTC. It yields the protein CASSYLGRAQETQYF.

This rearrangement joins TRBV11-2 to TRBJ2-2; TRBD1 agrees at 8 bases. Trimming removed 5 bases from V and 5 bases from J; junction bases left unmatched: 7. CDR3 length: 15 amino acids. Per germline, CDR1 SGHAT and CDR2 FQNNGV. The CDR3 DNA follows: TGTGCCAGCAGCCCCGGGACAGGTGTGACCGGGGAGCTGTTTTTT. It codes for CASSPGTGVTGELFF. Filled out from reference TRBV11-2 and TRBJ2-2, the complete variable domain reads EAGVAQSPRYKIIEKRQSVAFWCNPISGHATLYWYQQILGQGPKLLIQFQNNGVVDDSQLPKDRFSAERLKGVDSTLKIQPAKLEDSAVYLCASSPGTGVTGELFFGEGSRLTVL.

The chain combines TRBV28 with TRBJ2-2, with TRBD1 matching 8 bases. The germline CDR1 and CDR2 sequences are MDHEN and SYDVKM. The CDR3 length is 16 residues. V lost 7 bases to trimming and J lost 3 bases; unmatched junction nucleotides: 10. For the CDR3, the DNA is TGTGCCAGCACAGGGGGCGCAGCTCCGGACACCGGGGAGCTGTTTTTT. It specifies CASTGGAAPDTGELFF.

The chain couples TRBV28 to TRBJ1-1; D unresolved. The CDR3 length is 12 residues. The germline V gene has CDR1 MDHEN and CDR2 SYDVKM. The germline V and J ends were trimmed by 6 bases and 0 bases, with 5 bases remaining between them. The CDR3 loop reads CASRSLNTEAFF. CDR3 nucleotides: TGTGCCAGCAGATCATTGAACACTGAAGCTTTCTTT. Using reference TRBV28 and TRBJ1-1 for the parts outside the CDR3, the full variable domain is DVKVTQSSRYLVKRTGEKVFLECVQDMDHENMFWYRQDPGLGLRLIYFSYDVKMKEKGDIPEGYSVSREKKERFSLILESASTNQTSMYLCASRSLNTEAFFGQGTRLTVV.